The 14 T cell receptor beta chains below come from one sample, sequenced in a study of cytomegalovirus exposure and HLA in healthy donors. 13 Jbeta primers and 60 Vbeta primers were used for the PCR. Produced via immunoSEQ multiplex PCR; TCRdb's table is partial and in-frame only. The sample includes about 190,000 clones, under 85% of them seen just once. The material sequenced was PBMCs. These receptors originate from a woman younger than 30 in good health and CMV-seronegative.

The chain has TRBV6-5 and TRBJ2-7; 7 bases align to TRBD1. The CDR3 is 14 amino acids. After removal of 8 bases from V and 6 bases from J, the junction contained 13 bases not matched to a gene. CDR1 is MNHEY and CDR2 is SVGAGI in the germline V gene. CDR3 region: CASVSPRGPSEQYF. CDR3 DNA: TGTGCCAGCGTATCCCCTAGGGGGCCGAGCGAGCAGTACTTC.

The chain is built from TRBV11-2 and TRBJ2-1; TRBD2 is a possible D gene (7 bases). This CDR3 is 16 amino acids long. Germline CDR1 is SGHAT and CDR2 is FQNNGV. Trimming took off 5 bases at V and 3 bases at J, with 17 bases between the two ends. DNA for the CDR3: TGTGCCAGCAGCCTCCTTGGCGGGGGACACTACAATGAGCAGTTCTTC. Translation: CASSLLGGGHYNEQFF.

The V gene is TRBV7-3, the J gene TRBJ2-1; D remains ambiguous. CDR3 length: 15 amino acids. Trimming left V 3 bases short and J 12 bases short, with 21 bases between. CDR1 and CDR2 from the germline V gene are SGHTA and FQGTGA. CDR3 in DNA: TGTGCCAGCAGCTTCGTCTCGGGTCAGCCTGAAGCGCAGTTCTTC. It encodes CASSFVSGQPEAQFF.

The V and J genes are TRBV30 and TRBJ2-7; 7 bases align to TRBD2. Per the germline V gene, CDR1 is GTSNPN and CDR2 is SVGIG (reference sequence). This CDR3 contains 13 residues. Unmatched junction bases numbered 10, after V lost 6 bases and J lost 5 bases. The CDR3 DNA reads as TGTGCCTGCCCCGGGAGGCCCCCCCACGAGCAGTACTTC. Translating it yields CACPGRPPHEQYF.

Turning to this clone: A read error may account for a junction end that differs from germline. The genes are TRBV7-9 and TRBJ2-7; 12 bases line up with TRBD2. Germline assignment: CDR1 SEHNR and CDR2 FQNEAQ (reference sequence). This CDR3 has 14 residues. The CDR3 DNA reads TGTTCCAGCGGACGACTAGCGGGAGTTAACGAGCAGTACTTC. Its translation: CSSGRLAGVNEQYF.

The rearrangement uses TRBV5-5 and TRBJ2-5; D gene uncertain. Germline CDR1 SGHKS, CDR2 YYEKEE (reference sequence). This CDR3 is built from 14 residues. Deletions cut 2 bases from V and 1 base from J, with 9 bases between. The CDR3 is CASSFQATQETQYF. The CDR3 DNA is TGTGCCAGCAGCTTTCAGGCAACCCAAGAGACCCAGTACTTC.

The sample holds many counts of this clone. V gene TRBV6-1 combines with J gene TRBJ2-1; 14 bases fit TRBD2. The ends lost 4 bases at V and 8 bases at J; junction bases unmatched: 4. The CDR3 extends over 15 amino acids. The germline V gene has CDR1 MNHNS and CDR2 SASEGT. CDR3 coding DNA: TGTGCCAGCAGTGCGACTAGCGGGGGGGCCGATGAGCAGTTCTTC. Its protein product is CASSATSGGADEQFF.

The chain couples TRBV5-1 to TRBJ1-1, with a weak D call TRBD1 (6 bases). The CDR3 has 16 amino acids. Per germline, CDR1 SGHRS and CDR2 YFSETQ. The V end lost 0 bases, the J end lost 2 bases, and 14 bases lay between the germline ends. This CDR3 reads CASSLASPDRNTEAFF. The CDR3 DNA reads TGCGCCAGCAGCTTGGCCTCTCCGGACAGAAACACTGAAGCTTTCTTT.

The rearrangement joins TRBV6-4 to TRBJ2-2; 7 nucleotides line up with TRBD2. The trim removed 2 bases at V and 3 bases at J, leaving 9 bases unmatched. The length of the CDR3 is 17 residues. Germline CDR1 is MRHNA and CDR2 is SNTAGT. The CDR3 DNA reads TGTGCCAGCAGTGACGGAGGACGGGGGGAGTACACCGGGGAGCTGTTTTTT. It codes for CASSDGGRGEYTGELFF.

The chain uses TRBV13 and TRBJ1-1; no clear D. The CDR3 covers 13 residues. Trimming pared 2 bases from V and 1 base from J, leaving 5 bases between. From germline, CDR1 is PRHDT and CDR2 FYEKMQ (reference sequence). The CDR3 protein is CASSLRENTEAFF. The DNA for the CDR3 is TGTGCCAGCAGCTTACGGGAGAACACTGAAGCTTTCTTT.

The chain uses TRBV27 and TRBJ1-1, with D possibly being TRBD1 (5 bases). There are 16 residues in the CDR3. Trimming took 4 bases from V and 6 from J, leaving 21 bases between them. Germline lookup yields CDR1 MNHEY and CDR2 SMNVEV (reference sequence). CDR3 residues: CASSSLDSGLIPEAFF. The CDR3 DNA reads TGTGCCAGCAGTTCTCTTGACAGCGGGCTGATACCTGAAGCTTTCTTT.

This clone was observed once. The J gene is TRBJ1-4, the V gene TRBV5-1; 7 bases are a match to TRBD1. Germline V gene sequence: CDR1 SGHRS, CDR2 YFSETQ. This CDR3 has 16 amino acids. With 0 bases clipped from V and 0 bases from J, the junction kept 2 bases outside the gene matches. The CDR3 DNA reads TGCGCCAGCAGCTTGGTCGGACAGGCAACTAATGAAAAACTGTTTTTT. As protein: CASSLVGQATNEKLFF.

The chain combines TRBV4-3 with TRBJ1-1; D call uncertain. V dropped 0 bases and J dropped 1 base, with 9 bases sitting between them. The length of the CDR3 is 15 residues. In germline, CDR1 is LGHNA, CDR2 YSLEER. The CDR3 bases are TGCGCCAGCAGCCAAGATCGGTATTCGAACACTGAAGCTTTCTTT. This encodes CASSQDRYSNTEAFF.

The chain has TRBV18 and TRBJ1-2; TRBD1 agrees at 8 bases. Germline CDR1 reads KGHSH; CDR2 reads LQKENI. CDR3 length equals 14 residues. J lost 5 bases, V lost 2 bases, and 4 bases had no gene match. The CDR3 sequence is CASSPGQGWYGYTF. Written as DNA, the CDR3 is TGTGCCAGCTCACCAGGACAGGGCTGGTATGGCTACACCTTC.